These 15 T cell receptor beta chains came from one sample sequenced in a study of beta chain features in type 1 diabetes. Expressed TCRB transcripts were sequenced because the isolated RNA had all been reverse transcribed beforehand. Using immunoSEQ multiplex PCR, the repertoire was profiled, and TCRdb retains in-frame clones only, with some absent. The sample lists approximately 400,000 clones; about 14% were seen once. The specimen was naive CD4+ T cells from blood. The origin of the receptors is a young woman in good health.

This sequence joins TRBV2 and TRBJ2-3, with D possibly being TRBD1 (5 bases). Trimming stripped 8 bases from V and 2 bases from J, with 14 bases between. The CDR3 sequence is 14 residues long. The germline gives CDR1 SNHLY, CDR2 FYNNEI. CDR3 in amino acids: CASSKTAPTDTQYF. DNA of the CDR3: TGTGCCAGCTCGAAGACAGCCCCCACAGATACGCAGTATTTT. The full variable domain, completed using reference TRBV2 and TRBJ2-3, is EPEVTQTPSHQVTQMGQEVILRCVPISNHLYFYWYRQILGQKVEFLVSFYNNEISEKSEIFDDQFSVERPDGSNFTLKIRSTKLEDSAMYFCASSKTAPTDTQYFGPGTRLTVL.

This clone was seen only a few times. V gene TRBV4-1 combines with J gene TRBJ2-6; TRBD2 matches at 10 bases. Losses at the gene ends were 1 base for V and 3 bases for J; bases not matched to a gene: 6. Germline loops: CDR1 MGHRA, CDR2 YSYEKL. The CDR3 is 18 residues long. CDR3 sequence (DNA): TGCGCCAGCAGCCAAGGGTCTAGCGGGAGTGTTGGGGCCAACGTCCTGACTTTC. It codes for CASSQGSSGSVGANVLTF.

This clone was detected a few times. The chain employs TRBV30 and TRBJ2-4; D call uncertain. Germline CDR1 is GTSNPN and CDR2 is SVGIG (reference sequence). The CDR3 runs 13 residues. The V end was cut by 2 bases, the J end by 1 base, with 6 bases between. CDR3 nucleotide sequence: TGTGCCTGGAGTATTCCGGCCAAAAACATTCAGTACTTC. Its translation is CAWSIPAKNIQYF.

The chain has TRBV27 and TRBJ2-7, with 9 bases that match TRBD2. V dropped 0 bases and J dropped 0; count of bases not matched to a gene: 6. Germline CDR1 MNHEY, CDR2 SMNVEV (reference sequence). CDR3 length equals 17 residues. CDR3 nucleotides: TGTGCCAGCAGTTTATCTGTGAGCGGGGGGTTCTCCTACGAGCAGTACTTC. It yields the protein CASSLSVSGGFSYEQYF.

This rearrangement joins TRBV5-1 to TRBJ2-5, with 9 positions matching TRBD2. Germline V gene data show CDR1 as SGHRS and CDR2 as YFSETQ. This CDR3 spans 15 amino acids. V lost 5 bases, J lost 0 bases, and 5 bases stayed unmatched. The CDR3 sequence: CASRGSGRHQETQYF. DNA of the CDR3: TGCGCCAGCAGGGGTAGCGGGAGACACCAAGAGACCCAGTACTTC.

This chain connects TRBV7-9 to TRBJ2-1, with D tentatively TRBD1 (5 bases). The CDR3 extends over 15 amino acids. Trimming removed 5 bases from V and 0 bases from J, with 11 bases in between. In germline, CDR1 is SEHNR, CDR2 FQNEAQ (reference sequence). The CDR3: CASSPRVGSYNEQFF. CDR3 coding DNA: TGTGCCAGCAGCCCCAGGGTGGGCTCCTACAATGAGCAGTTCTTC.

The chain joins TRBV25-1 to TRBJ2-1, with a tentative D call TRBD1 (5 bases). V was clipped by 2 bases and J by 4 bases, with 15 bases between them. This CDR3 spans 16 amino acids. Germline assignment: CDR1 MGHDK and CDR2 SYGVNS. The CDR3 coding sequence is TGTGCCAGCAGTGAAAGGGCTACTAAGGGGTACAATGAGCAGTTCTTC. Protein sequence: CASSERATKGYNEQFF.

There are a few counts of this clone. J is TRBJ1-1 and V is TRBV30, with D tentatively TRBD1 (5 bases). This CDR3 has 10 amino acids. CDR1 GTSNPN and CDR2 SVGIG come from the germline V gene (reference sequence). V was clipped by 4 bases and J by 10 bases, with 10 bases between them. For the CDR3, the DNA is TGTGCCTGGATAGGGGTTTCAGCTTTCTTT. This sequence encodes CAWIGVSAFF. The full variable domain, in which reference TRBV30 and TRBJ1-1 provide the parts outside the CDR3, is SQTIHQWPATLVQPVGSPLSLECTVEGTSNPNLYWYRQAAGRGLQLLFYSVGIGQISSEVPQNLSASRPQDRQFILSSKKLLLSDSGFYLCAWIGVSAFFGQGTRLTVV.

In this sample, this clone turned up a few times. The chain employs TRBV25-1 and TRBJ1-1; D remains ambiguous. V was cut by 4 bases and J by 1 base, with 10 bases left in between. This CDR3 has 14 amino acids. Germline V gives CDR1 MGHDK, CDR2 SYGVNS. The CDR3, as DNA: TGTGCCAGCAGTGTTCGGGGTGGGAACACTGAAGCTTTCTTT. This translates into CASSVRGGNTEAFF. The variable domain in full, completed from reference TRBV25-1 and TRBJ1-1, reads EADIYQTPRYLVIGTGKKITLECSQTMGHDKMYWYQQDPGMELHLIHYSYGVNSTEKGDLSSESTVSRIRTEHFPLTLESARPSHTSQYLCASSVRGGNTEAFFGQGTRLTVV.

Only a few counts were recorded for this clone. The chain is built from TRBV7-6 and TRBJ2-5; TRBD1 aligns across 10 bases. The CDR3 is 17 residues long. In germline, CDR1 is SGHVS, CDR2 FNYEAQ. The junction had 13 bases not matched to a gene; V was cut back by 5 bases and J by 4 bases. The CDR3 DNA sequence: TGTGCCAGCAGCCCTATGCCGACAGGGGGCAGGAGAGAGACCCAGTACTTC. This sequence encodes CASSPMPTGGRRETQYF.

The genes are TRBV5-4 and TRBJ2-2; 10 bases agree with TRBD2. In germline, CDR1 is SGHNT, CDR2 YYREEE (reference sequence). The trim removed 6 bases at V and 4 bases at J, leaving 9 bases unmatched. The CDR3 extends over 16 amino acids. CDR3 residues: CASTELAGVSTGELFF. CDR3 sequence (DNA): TGTGCCAGCACGGAGCTAGCGGGAGTTAGCACCGGGGAGCTGTTTTTT.

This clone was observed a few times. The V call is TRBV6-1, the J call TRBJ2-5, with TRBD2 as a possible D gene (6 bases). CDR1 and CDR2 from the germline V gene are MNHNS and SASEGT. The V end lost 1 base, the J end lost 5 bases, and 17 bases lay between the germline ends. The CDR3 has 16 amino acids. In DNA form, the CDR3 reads TGTGCCAGCAGTGAAGGAGGCGGGGTCGGGTCGGAGACCCAGTACTTC. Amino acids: CASSEGGGVGSETQYF.

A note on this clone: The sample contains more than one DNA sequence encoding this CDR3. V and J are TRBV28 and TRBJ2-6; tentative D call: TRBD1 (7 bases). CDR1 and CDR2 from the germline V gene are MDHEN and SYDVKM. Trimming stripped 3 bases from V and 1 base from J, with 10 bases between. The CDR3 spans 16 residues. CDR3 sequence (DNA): TGTGCCAGCAGTTTGGCAGGGGGGTCTGGGGCCAACGTCCTGACTTTC. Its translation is CASSLAGGSGANVLTF.

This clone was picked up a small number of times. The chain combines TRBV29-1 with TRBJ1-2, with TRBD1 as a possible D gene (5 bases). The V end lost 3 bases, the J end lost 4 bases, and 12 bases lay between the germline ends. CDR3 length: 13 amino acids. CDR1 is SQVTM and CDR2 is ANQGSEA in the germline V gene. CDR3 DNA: TGCAGCGTTGACCCAGGGTTGAGCTATGGCTACACCTTC. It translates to CSVDPGLSYGYTF.

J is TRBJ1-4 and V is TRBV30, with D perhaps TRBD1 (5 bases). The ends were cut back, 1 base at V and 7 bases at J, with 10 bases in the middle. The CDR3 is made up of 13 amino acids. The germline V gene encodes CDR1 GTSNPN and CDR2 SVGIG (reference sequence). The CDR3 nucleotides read TGTGCCTGGAGTGCGGACATCTCTGAAAAACTGTTTTTT. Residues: CAWSADISEKLFF.